This T cell receptor beta chain was obtained from a study of blood T cell repertoires in COVID-19. Study-wide context: The United States, Italy and Spain provided the acute and convalescent COVID-19 samples. PBMCs, B-cell-depleted T cells, or T cells were the source of the cDNA or gDNA that made up the material.

There are 14 residues in the CDR3. V lost 4 bases and J 2 bases, leaving 10 bases between the germline ends. Germline-derived CDR1 and CDR2 are SGHRS and YFSETQ. Original processing methods: Reference gene primer amplification yielded estimated nucleated cell counts. Only in-frame clones appear in the TCRdb table, and some are missing; sequencing was by immunoSEQ multiplex PCR. The DNA gave D and trimming, while V, J and clone size come from that table. The table lists 150,000 to 200,000 clones, 70% to 85% of them singletons, with 9.8% in the top ten. The gene calls are TRBV5-1 and TRBJ1-5, with D maybe TRBD1 (6 bases). The source of this sequence is a woman older than 75 with acute or convalescent COVID-19. What was sequenced was peripheral blood. The CDR3 spells CASSPAGGNQPQHF. The CDR3 region has the DNA TGCGCCAGCAGCCCCGCAGGGGGCAATCAGCCCCAGCATTTT.